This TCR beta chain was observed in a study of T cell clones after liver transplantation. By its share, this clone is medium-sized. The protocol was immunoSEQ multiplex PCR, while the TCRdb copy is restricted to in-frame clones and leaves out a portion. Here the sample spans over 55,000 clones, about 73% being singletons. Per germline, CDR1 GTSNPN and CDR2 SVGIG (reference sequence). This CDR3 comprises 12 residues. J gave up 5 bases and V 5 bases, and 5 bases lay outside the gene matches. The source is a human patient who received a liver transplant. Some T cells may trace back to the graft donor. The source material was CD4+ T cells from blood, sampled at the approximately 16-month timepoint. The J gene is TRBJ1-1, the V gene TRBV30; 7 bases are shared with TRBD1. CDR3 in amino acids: CAWDREGTEAFF. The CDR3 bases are TGTGCCTGGGACAGGGAAGGGACTGAAGCTTTCTTT.